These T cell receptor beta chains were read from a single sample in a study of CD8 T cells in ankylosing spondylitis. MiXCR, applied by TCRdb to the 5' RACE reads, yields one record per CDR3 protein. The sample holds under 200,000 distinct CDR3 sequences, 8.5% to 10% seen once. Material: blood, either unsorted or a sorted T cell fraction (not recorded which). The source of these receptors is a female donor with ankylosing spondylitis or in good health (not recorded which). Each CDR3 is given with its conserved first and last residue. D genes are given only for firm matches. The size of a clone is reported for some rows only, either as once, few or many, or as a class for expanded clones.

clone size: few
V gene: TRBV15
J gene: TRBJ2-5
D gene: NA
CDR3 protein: CATSRGRDPRETQYF
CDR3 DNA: TGTGCCACCAGCAGAGGGAGGGACCCAAGGGAGACCCAGTACTTC

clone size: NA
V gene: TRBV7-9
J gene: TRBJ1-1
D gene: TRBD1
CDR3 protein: CASSSFHLTDRVQAFF
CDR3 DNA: TGTGCCAGCAGCTCATTCCATCTGACAGACAGGGTACAGGCTTTCTTT

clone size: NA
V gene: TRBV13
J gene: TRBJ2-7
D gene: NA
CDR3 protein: CASSFWGQGGYEQYF
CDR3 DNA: TGTGCCAGCAGCTTCTGGGGGCAGGGCGGCTACGAGCAGTACTTC

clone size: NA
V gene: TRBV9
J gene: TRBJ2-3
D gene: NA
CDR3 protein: CASSVGKGVADTQYF
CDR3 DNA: TGTGCCAGCAGCGTTGGGAAAGGGGTGGCAGATACGCAGTATTTT

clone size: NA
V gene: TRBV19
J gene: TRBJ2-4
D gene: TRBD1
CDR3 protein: CASSILGQGNIQYF
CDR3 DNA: TGTGCCAGTAGTATCCTGGGACAGGGAAACATTCAGTACTTC

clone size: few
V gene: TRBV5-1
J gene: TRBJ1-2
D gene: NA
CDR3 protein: CASSLEGTPYGYTF
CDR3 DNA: TGCGCCAGCAGCTTGGAGGGGACACCCTATGGCTACACCTTC

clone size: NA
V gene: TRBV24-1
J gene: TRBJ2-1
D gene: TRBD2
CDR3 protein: CATSDSGGKTVNEQFF
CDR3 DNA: TGTGCCACCAGTGATTCGGGGGGAAAAACAGTGAATGAGCAGTTCTTC

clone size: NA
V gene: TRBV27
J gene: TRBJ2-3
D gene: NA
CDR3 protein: CASSFSRTAAEPSSTDTQYF
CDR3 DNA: TGTGCCAGCAGTTTTTCGCGGACGGCGGCCGAACCTTCAAGCACAGATACGCAGTATTTT

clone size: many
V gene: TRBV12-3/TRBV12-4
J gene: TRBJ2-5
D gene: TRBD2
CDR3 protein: CASSRGTKETQYF
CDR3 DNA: TGTGCCAGCAGCCGCGGGACTAAAGAGACCCAGTACTTC

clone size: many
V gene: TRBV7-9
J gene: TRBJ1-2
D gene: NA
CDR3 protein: CASSYEDTGDGYTF
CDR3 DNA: TGTGCCAGCAGCTACGAAGATACGGGGGATGGCTACACCTTC

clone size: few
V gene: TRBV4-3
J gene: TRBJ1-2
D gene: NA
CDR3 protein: CASSQGAWGASDGYTF
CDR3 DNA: TGCGCCAGCAGCCAAGGAGCTTGGGGGGCGTCGGATGGCTACACCTTC

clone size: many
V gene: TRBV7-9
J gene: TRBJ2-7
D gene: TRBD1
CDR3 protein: CASSTGTAIPYEQYF
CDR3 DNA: TGTGCCAGCAGTACCGGGACAGCTATACCCTACGAGCAGTACTTC

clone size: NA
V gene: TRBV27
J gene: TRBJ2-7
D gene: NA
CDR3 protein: CASSVGGASYEQYF
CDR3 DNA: TGTGCCAGCAGTGTGGGCGGGGCGTCCTACGAGCAGTACTTC

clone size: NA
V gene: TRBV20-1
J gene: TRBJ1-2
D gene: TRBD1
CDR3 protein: CSAEDRDNGYTF
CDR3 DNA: TGCAGTGCGGAGGACAGGGATAATGGCTACACCTTC

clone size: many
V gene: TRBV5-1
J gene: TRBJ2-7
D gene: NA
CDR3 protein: CASRLRTVDEQYF
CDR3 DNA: TGCGCCAGCCGTCTCAGGACCGTCGACGAGCAGTACTTC

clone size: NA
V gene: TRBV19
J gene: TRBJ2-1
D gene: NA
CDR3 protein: CASSHRGGDYNEQFF
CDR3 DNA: TGTGCCAGTAGTCACAGGGGAGGGGACTACAATGAGCAGTTCTTC

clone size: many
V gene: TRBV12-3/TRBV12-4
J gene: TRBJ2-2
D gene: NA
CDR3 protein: CASSDRTGELFF
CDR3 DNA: TGTGCCAGCAGTGACAGGACCGGGGAGCTGTTTTTT

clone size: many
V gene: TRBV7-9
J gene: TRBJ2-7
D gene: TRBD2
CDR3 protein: CASSDKQRGKSYEQYF
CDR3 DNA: TGTGCCAGCAGCGATAAGCAGCGGGGAAAATCTTACGAGCAGTACTTC

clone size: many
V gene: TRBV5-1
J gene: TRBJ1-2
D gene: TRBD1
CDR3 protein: CASSPQGAGYTF
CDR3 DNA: TGCGCCAGCAGCCCGCAGGGGGCCGGCTACACCTTC

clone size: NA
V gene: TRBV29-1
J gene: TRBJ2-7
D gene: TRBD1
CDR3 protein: CSVTTGGYEQYF
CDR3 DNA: TGCAGCGTCACGACAGGGGGCTACGAGCAGTACTTC

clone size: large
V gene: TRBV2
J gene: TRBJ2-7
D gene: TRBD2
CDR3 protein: CASTYSGRAYEQYF
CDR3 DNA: TGTGCCAGCACCTATAGCGGGAGGGCATACGAGCAGTACTTC

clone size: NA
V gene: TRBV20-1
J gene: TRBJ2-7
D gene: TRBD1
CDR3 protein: CSALPGQGNEQYF
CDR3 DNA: TGCAGTGCTTTACCGGGACAGGGTAACGAGCAGTACTTC

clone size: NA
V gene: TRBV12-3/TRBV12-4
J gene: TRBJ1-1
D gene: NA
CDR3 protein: CASSSLTAEAFF
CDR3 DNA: TGTGCCAGCAGCAGTTTGACAGCTGAAGCTTTCTTT

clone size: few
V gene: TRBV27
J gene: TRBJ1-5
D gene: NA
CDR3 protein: CASSLRYSNQPQHF
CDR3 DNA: TGTGCCAGCAGTTTAAGGTATAGCAATCAGCCCCAGCATTTT

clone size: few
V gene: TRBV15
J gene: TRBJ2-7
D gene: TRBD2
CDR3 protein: CATASTSGTGEQYF
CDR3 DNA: TGTGCCACCGCCTCGACTAGCGGGACGGGGGAGCAGTACTTC

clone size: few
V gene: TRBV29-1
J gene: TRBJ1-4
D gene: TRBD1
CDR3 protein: CSVGAGGYEKLFF
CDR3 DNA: TGCAGCGTTGGGGCAGGGGGTTACGAAAAACTGTTTTTT

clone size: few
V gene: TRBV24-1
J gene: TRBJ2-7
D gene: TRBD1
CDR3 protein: CATSDPRDRGPPYEQYF
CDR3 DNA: TGTGCCACCAGTGATCCCCGGGACAGGGGCCCGCCCTACGAGCAGTACTTC

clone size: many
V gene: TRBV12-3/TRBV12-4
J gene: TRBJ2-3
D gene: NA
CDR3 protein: CASRREDTQYF
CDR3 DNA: TGTGCCAGCAGGCGGGAAGATACGCAGTATTTT

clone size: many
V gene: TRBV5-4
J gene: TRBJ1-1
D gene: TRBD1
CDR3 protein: CASSLSRGPNTEAFF
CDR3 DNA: TGTGCCAGCAGCTTGTCAAGGGGGCCGAACACTGAAGCTTTCTTT

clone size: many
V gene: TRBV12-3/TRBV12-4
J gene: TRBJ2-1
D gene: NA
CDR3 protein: CASSPSLNEQFF
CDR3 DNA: TGTGCCAGCAGTCCCTCGCTCAATGAGCAGTTCTTC